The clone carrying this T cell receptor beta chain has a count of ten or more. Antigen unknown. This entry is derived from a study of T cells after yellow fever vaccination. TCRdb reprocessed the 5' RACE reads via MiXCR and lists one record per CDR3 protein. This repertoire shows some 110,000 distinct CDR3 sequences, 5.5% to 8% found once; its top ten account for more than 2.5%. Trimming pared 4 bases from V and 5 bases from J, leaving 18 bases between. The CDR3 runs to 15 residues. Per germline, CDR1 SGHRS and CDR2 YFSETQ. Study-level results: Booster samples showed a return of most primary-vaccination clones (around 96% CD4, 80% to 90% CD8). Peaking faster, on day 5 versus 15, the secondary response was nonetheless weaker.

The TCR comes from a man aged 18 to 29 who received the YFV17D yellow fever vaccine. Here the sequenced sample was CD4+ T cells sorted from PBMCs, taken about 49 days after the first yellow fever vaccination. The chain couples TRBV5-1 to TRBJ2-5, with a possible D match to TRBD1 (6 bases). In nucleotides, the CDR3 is TGCGCCAGCAGCCTGGCTAACAGGGTTGGCGAGACCCAGTACTTC. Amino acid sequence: CASSLANRVGETQYF.